This T cell receptor beta chain appears in the sequencing data of a study of cytomegalovirus exposure and HLA in healthy donors (dated by TCRdb to the late 2010s). For context, the study as a whole: A later analysis indicated that the roughly 120 validation repertoires were generated on the platform also employed for the 600 to 750 repertoires of the first cohort. The study aimed to test whether signatures of past pathogen exposure could be identified by cataloging public T cell receptors. Along with the approximately 700-subject first cohort, a separate validation cohort of over a hundred different subjects was used. The study combined high-throughput TCR immunosequencing, statistical association of individual TCRs with disease status, and machine learning to predict cytomegalovirus infection status. Overall study outcomes, separate from this receptor: A few of the identified cytomegalovirus-associated TCR beta chains were confirmed in vitro to be specific for cytomegalovirus antigens. The authors suggested that the approach could potentially be generalized to other disease states and immunological phenotypes. In a later analysis, TCRs clustered in the first cohort were found to also tend to co-occur in the roughly 120 validation repertoires, with 94% of cluster scores above 0. Most TCR sequences were observed very rarely across donors, whereas some public TCRs were present in many individuals. The validation cohort had no HLA typing available for a later analysis, so co-occurrence within that cohort was assessed over all 120 or so repertoires. In both the original and validation cohorts, the classifier was reported to diagnose cytomegalovirus status with high specificity and sensitivity. The study gave a list of 150 to 200 TCR beta chains associated with cytomegalovirus.

V was cut back by 4 bases and J by 2 bases, leaving a gap of 13 bases between them. There are 14 amino acids in the CDR3, from cysteine to phenylalanine inclusive. Just the 42-base CDR3 DNA is kept, in frame starting at base 1. According to the germline V gene, CDR1 reads SGHRS and CDR2 reads YFSETQ. Libraries were prepared through the immunoSEQ multiplex PCR assay. In the paper's pipeline: A statistical classification framework was built to diagnose cytomegalovirus status from the catalog of TCR beta chain sequences. The clones in this table, taken by TCRdb from immuneACCESS, are in-frame only. Not every clone is retained; where verified, under half of the shortfall comes from an unresolved V gene, and the cause of the rest is unknown. That table supplies the V and J calls and clone size; D and trimming were determined from the DNA. The sample contains some 140,000 clones, roughly four fifths of them found a single time. Of the sample, 1.4% to 1.5% falls within the top ten clones.

Turning to this clone: It lacks a known antigen. Nothing much larger sits one base from this clone, and base qualities are not available.

Separate from the roughly 630-subject first cohort, the validation cohort of around 130 subjects was the group to which the donors belonged. The sequence derives from a woman aged 30 to 39 in good health and CMV-seronegative. The sequenced sample was PBMCs. This sequence uses TRBV5-1 and TRBJ2-7, and the D gene may be TRBD2, 5 bases matching. In nucleotide form, the sequence is TGCGCCAGCAGCCCCCAGAGGGCCACCTACGAGCAGTACTTC. It specifies CASSPQRATYEQYF. Reference TRBV5-1 and TRBJ2-7 proteins supply the regions before and after the CDR3; the full variable domain is: KAGVTQTPRYLIKTRGQQVTLSCSPISGHRSVSWYQQTPGQGLQFLFEYFSETQRNKGNFPGRFSGRQFSNSRSEMNVSTLELGDSALYLCASSPQRATYEQYFGPGTRLTVT.